This TCR beta chain was observed in a study of blood T cell repertoires in COVID-19. Study information: Nucleic acid was either cDNA or gDNA, and it came from T cells, B-cell-depleted T cells, or PBMCs.

As originally analysed: By means of reference gene primer amplification, nucleated cell counts were estimated. Produced via immunoSEQ multiplex PCR; TCRdb's table is partial and in-frame only. The V and J calls and clone size are taken from that table; D and trimming were inferred from the DNA. The repertoire has around 250,000 clones, 75% to 90% of them found once; the top ten carry over 1.5%. The CDR3 totals 14 residues. Germline V gene data show CDR1 as KGHSH and CDR2 as LQKENI. V shed 4 bases and J shed 0 bases, with 9 bases lying between them. Membership in each cohort depended on participant-reported clinical history. Symptom resolution, clearance, or two negative PCRs marked donors in Cohort 3 as recovered. The sample holds a few counts of this clone.

Sequencing input: PBMCs or T cells enriched from blood (not recorded which). This sequence was found in a woman between 45 and 60 years old who had recovered from COVID-19. The V and J genes are TRBV18 and TRBJ1-1; D remains unclear. CDR3 coding DNA: TGTGCCAGCTCACGTTCGGTTTTGAACACTGAAGCTTTCTTT. This sequence encodes CASSRSVLNTEAFF.